A selection of T cell receptor beta chains follows, all from one sample in a study of T cell repertoires in cytomegalovirus infection. TCRdb re-derived calls from the reads in MiXCR, one entry per CDR3 protein. Of about 130,000 distinct CDR3 sequences listed, approximately 24% are singletons. The antigens these receptors bind are not known. Material: PBMCs, sequenced either directly or after in vitro stimulation (not recorded which). The receptor set was obtained from a human donor in good health (CMV status not recorded). Some clones in this sample may be carry-over from other donors' samples. Each CDR3 is given with its conserved first and last residue. Each record gives: J gene, D gene, clone size, V gene, CDR3 length, CDR3 DNA, CDR3 protein. D genes are given only for firm matches. Rows give clone size only sometimes, using once, few, many, or a class for an expanded clone.

J: TRBJ2-5; D: .; size: .; V: TRBV7-6; length: 13; DNA: TGTGCCAGCAGCTCGAACGAGCGGGAGACCCAGTACTTC; CDR3: CASSSNERETQYF
J: TRBJ2-4; D: TRBD2; size: .; V: TRBV20-1; length: 18; DNA: TGCAGTGCTAGACAAGCGGGAGGGTTAACCCTAGCCAAAAACATTCAGTACTTC; CDR3: CSARQAGGLTLAKNIQYF
J: TRBJ2-3; D: TRBD1; size: .; V: TRBV9; length: 16; DNA: TGTGCCAGCAGCGTAGCTCAGGGGGTGTACACAGATACGCAGTATTTT; CDR3: CASSVAQGVYTDTQYF
J: TRBJ2-1; D: .; size: few; V: TRBV28; length: 10; DNA: TGTGCCAGCAGTCAATATGAGCAGTTCTTC; CDR3: CASSQYEQFF
J: TRBJ1-1; D: .; size: .; V: TRBV6-5; length: 15; DNA: TGTGCCAGCAGTTACTGGGCAGGTGAGGGCACTGAAGCTTTCTTT; CDR3: CASSYWAGEGTEAFF
J: TRBJ2-2; D: TRBD2; size: few; V: TRBV10-3; length: 16; DNA: TGTGCCATCAGCGAAGGGACTAGCGGGAACTCCGGGGAGCTGTTTTTT; CDR3: CAISEGTSGNSGELFF
J: TRBJ2-3; D: .; size: .; V: TRBV7-8; length: 13; DNA: TGTGCCAGCAGGACTAGTCTCTTGAATACGCAGTATTTT; CDR3: CASRTSLLNTQYF
J: TRBJ2-3; D: .; size: few; V: TRBV5-8; length: 15; DNA: TGCGCCAGCAGCTTGGATGTGGGGAGCACAGATACGCAGTATTTT; CDR3: CASSLDVGSTDTQYF
J: TRBJ2-7; D: .; size: few; V: TRBV6-1; length: 13; DNA: TGTGCCAGCCTCTCCGGGCACCCCTACGAGCAGTACTTC; CDR3: CASLSGHPYEQYF
J: TRBJ2-1; D: TRBD2; size: .; V: TRBV5-1; length: 15; DNA: TGCGCCAGCAGCTCAGGCGGGGGACCCTACAATGAGCAGTTCTTC; CDR3: CASSSGGGPYNEQFF
J: TRBJ2-5; D: .; size: .; V: TRBV11-1; length: 14; DNA: TGTGCCAGCAGCTTGAGCGCAGAGAAAGAGACCCAGTACTTC; CDR3: CASSLSAEKETQYF
J: TRBJ2-3; D: .; size: few; V: TRBV24-1; length: 12; DNA: TGTGCCACCAGTGATTACCGTGATACGCAGTATTTT; CDR3: CATSDYRDTQYF
J: TRBJ2-2; D: .; size: many; V: TRBV19; length: 14; DNA: TGTGCCAGTAGTATGGGGGTCCTCACCGGGGAGCTGTTTTTT; CDR3: CASSMGVLTGELFF
J: TRBJ2-1; D: .; size: .; V: TRBV11-2; length: 14; DNA: TGTACCAGCAGCTCGAATAGCTTGTACAATGAGCAGTTCTTC; CDR3: CTSSSNSLYNEQFF
J: TRBJ2-5; D: .; size: many; V: TRBV7-2; length: 15; DNA: TGTGCCAGCAGCTTATCGCCAAGCATGGAGGAGACCCAGTACTTC; CDR3: CASSLSPSMEETQYF
J: TRBJ1-4; D: TRBD1; size: .; V: TRBV6-6; length: 14; DNA: TGTGCCAGCAGTTATCAGGGGGGATATGAAAAACTGTTTTTT; CDR3: CASSYQGGYEKLFF
J: TRBJ2-1; D: TRBD2; size: few; V: TRBV7-8; length: 18; DNA: TGTGCCAGCAGCTTAGCGCTGAGGACTAGCGGGAGGGCCGGGGAGCAGTTCTTC; CDR3: CASSLALRTSGRAGEQFF
J: TRBJ2-2; D: .; size: once; V: TRBV5-1; length: 14; DNA: TGCGCCAGCAGCCCGGTTGTTGGGGGCGGGGAGCTGTTTTTT; CDR3: CASSPVVGGGELFF
J: TRBJ2-5; D: TRBD1; size: many; V: TRBV7-2; length: 15; DNA: TGTGCCAGCAGCTCCCTGGGACAGATACAAGAGACCCAGTACTTC; CDR3: CASSSLGQIQETQYF
J: TRBJ1-1; D: .; size: few; V: TRBV18; length: 15; DNA: TGTGCCAGCTCACCACCGGGCAGAGGGAACACTGAAGCTTTCTTT; CDR3: CASSPPGRGNTEAFF
J: TRBJ2-1; D: TRBD2; size: many; V: TRBV7-8; length: 18; DNA: TGTGCCAGCAGCTTAGTTGGGCGGCTAGCGGGATCATACAATGAGCAGTTCTTC; CDR3: CASSLVGRLAGSYNEQFF
J: TRBJ1-2; D: .; size: few; V: TRBV7-9; length: 13; DNA: TGTGCCAGCAGCATCGACCCTTGGGGCGGCTACACCTTC; CDR3: CASSIDPWGGYTF
J: TRBJ1-1; D: .; size: many; V: TRBV27; length: 17; DNA: TGTGCCAGCAGTAGCGAGGGACCGCGAGTTTGGGCGGAGGAAGCTTTCTTT; CDR3: CASSSEGPRVWAEEAFF
J: TRBJ2-1; D: TRBD2; size: few; V: TRBV24-1; length: 17; DNA: TGTGCCACCAGTGATACCGGGACTAGCGGAAACTTCAATGAGCAGTTCTTC; CDR3: CATSDTGTSGNFNEQFF
J: TRBJ2-7; D: .; size: many; V: TRBV12-3/TRBV12-4; length: 16; DNA: TGTGCCAGCAGTATACCTGGTGGACTAGGGGGGAACGAGCAGTACTTC; CDR3: CASSIPGGLGGNEQYF
J: TRBJ2-3; D: TRBD2; size: .; V: TRBV4-1; length: 16; DNA: TGCGCCAGCAGAGGAAACCCTAGCGGGAGCACAGATACGCAGTATTTT; CDR3: CASRGNPSGSTDTQYF
J: TRBJ2-7; D: .; size: .; V: TRBV7-8; length: 17; DNA: TGTGCCAGCAGCTTATGGGGGGCAGAGGTCACCTCCTACGAGCAGTACTTC; CDR3: CASSLWGAEVTSYEQYF
J: TRBJ1-1; D: .; size: few; V: TRBV27; length: 12; DNA: TGTGCCAGCAGTCCAGGAAACGAAAGAGCTTTCTTT; CDR3: CASSPGNERAFF
J: TRBJ2-1; D: .; size: .; V: TRBV24-1; length: 16; DNA: TGTGCCACCAGTGATTATCTGGGCGGCCTGGGGGATGAGCAGTTCTTC; CDR3: CATSDYLGGLGDEQFF
J: TRBJ2-7; D: TRBD2; size: .; V: TRBV29-1; length: 18; DNA: TGCAGCGTTGAAGACCGACAACATGGGACTAGCGGGAGTTACGAGCAGTACTTC; CDR3: CSVEDRQHGTSGSYEQYF
J: TRBJ1-2; D: .; size: .; V: TRBV30; length: 13; DNA: TGTGCCTGGAGTGTAGGGCCTAACTATGGCTACACCTTC; CDR3: CAWSVGPNYGYTF
J: TRBJ2-2; D: TRBD1; size: few; V: TRBV20-1; length: 16; DNA: TGCAGTGCTAAGAAGGCCGGGACAGGTGGGACCGGGGAGCTGTTTTTT; CDR3: CSAKKAGTGGTGELFF
J: TRBJ2-1; D: TRBD2; size: few; V: TRBV7-3; length: 16; DNA: TGTGCCAGCAGCTTGGCTAGACTAGCCCCGACGGGGGAGCAGTTCTTC; CDR3: CASSLARLAPTGEQFF
J: TRBJ2-7; D: TRBD2; size: .; V: TRBV7-9; length: 14; DNA: TGTGCCAGCAGGGAAGCGGGAGGGCCGCGGGAGCAGTACTTC; CDR3: CASREAGGPREQYF
J: TRBJ2-1; D: TRBD2; size: many; V: TRBV2; length: 16; DNA: TGTGCCAGCCGGTTGGCGGGAGGGAGTAGGTACAATGAGCAGTTCTTC; CDR3: CASRLAGGSRYNEQFF
J: TRBJ1-2; D: TRBD1; size: .; V: TRBV19; length: 16; DNA: TGTGCCAGTAGTGGACAGGGCGCCCGTTCTAACTATGGCTACACCTTC; CDR3: CASSGQGARSNYGYTF
J: TRBJ1-4; D: .; size: .; V: TRBV4-2; length: 14; DNA: TGTGCCAGCAGCCACAGGGAGTCTAATGAAAAACTGTTTTTT; CDR3: CASSHRESNEKLFF
J: TRBJ2-3; D: TRBD2; size: .; V: TRBV7-2; length: 15; DNA: TGTGCCAGCAGCCCGGGACTAGCGGGATTCGATACGCAGTATTTT; CDR3: CASSPGLAGFDTQYF
J: TRBJ2-1; D: .; size: .; V: TRBV4-2; length: 15; DNA: TGTGCCAGCAGCCAAGGTGCGGGAAAATACAATGAGCAGTTCTTC; CDR3: CASSQGAGKYNEQFF
J: TRBJ1-1; D: TRBD1; size: many; V: TRBV10-3; length: 14; DNA: TGTGCCATCGCCGGGACAGCCGAGAACACTGAAGCTTTCTTT; CDR3: CAIAGTAENTEAFF
J: TRBJ2-6; D: TRBD1; size: .; V: TRBV4-3; length: 18; DNA: TGCGCCAGCAGCCAAGTCCCGGGACAGGCGTCAGGGGCCAACGTCCTGACTTTC; CDR3: CASSQVPGQASGANVLTF
J: TRBJ1-1; D: TRBD1; size: few; V: TRBV7-9; length: 13; DNA: TGTGCCAGCCGGACAGGGGGGCACACTGAAGCTTTCTTT; CDR3: CASRTGGHTEAFF
J: TRBJ2-2; D: .; size: many; V: TRBV7-3; length: 13; DNA: TGTGCCAGCAGCCCCCGGATCCAGGGGGAGCTGTTTTTT; CDR3: CASSPRIQGELFF
J: TRBJ2-1; D: TRBD2; size: many; V: TRBV7-9; length: 16; DNA: TGTGCCAGCAGCAAACAGGGACTAGCGGGAGGTATTGAGCAGTTCTTC; CDR3: CASSKQGLAGGIEQFF
J: TRBJ2-3; D: TRBD2; size: few; V: TRBV5-4; length: 13; DNA: TGTGCCAGCGGGACTAGACACACAGATACGCAGTATTTT; CDR3: CASGTRHTDTQYF
J: TRBJ1-1; D: .; size: few; V: TRBV11-3; length: 17; DNA: TGTGCCAGCAGCTTAGAGCGGCAGGGTCTCTTGATGACTGAAGCTTTCTTT; CDR3: CASSLERQGLLMTEAFF
J: TRBJ1-5; D: .; size: few; V: TRBV14; length: 14; DNA: TGTGCCAGCAGCCAAGTGGGAAGCAATCAGCCCCAGCATTTT; CDR3: CASSQVGSNQPQHF
J: TRBJ2-7; D: TRBD1; size: few; V: TRBV2; length: 13; DNA: TGTGCCAGCAGTCCCGACAGGGGGAGCGAGCAGTACTTC; CDR3: CASSPDRGSEQYF
J: TRBJ2-7; D: .; size: many; V: TRBV5-6; length: 14; DNA: TGTGCCAGCAGCTTGGTGGACATCACCTACGAGCAGTACTTC; CDR3: CASSLVDITYEQYF
J: TRBJ2-7; D: .; size: few; V: TRBV19; length: 14; DNA: TGTGCCAGTAGTATAGAAGCCGGGCTGGGCGAGCAGTACTTC; CDR3: CASSIEAGLGEQYF
J: TRBJ2-1; D: .; size: .; V: TRBV19; length: 19; DNA: TGTGCCAGTAGTATAGATCCCTCGGGAGCCATGAGCTCCTACAATGAGCAGTTCTTC; CDR3: CASSIDPSGAMSSYNEQFF
J: TRBJ2-5; D: TRBD2; size: few; V: TRBV6-2/TRBV6-3; length: 14; DNA: TGTGCCAGCAGGGCTACTAGCGGGAGCGAGACCCAGTACTTC; CDR3: CASRATSGSETQYF
J: TRBJ2-3; D: TRBD1; size: few; V: TRBV5-3; length: 15; DNA: TGTGCCAGCAGCTTTCCGGGACAGGGATCAGATACGCAGTATTTT; CDR3: CASSFPGQGSDTQYF
J: TRBJ1-5; D: TRBD1; size: few; V: TRBV12-3/TRBV12-4; length: 15; DNA: TGTGCCAGCAGTCCGGGGACAGGGAGACATCAGCCCCAGCATTTT; CDR3: CASSPGTGRHQPQHF
J: TRBJ1-5; D: .; size: few; V: TRBV24-1; length: 12; DNA: TGTGCCACCAGTGATTTGGGGCCGGCCCAGCATTTT; CDR3: CATSDLGPAQHF
J: TRBJ1-1; D: .; size: .; V: TRBV12-3/TRBV12-4; length: 14; DNA: TGTGCCAGCGGGGTCCCAGTAGAGAACACTGAAGCTTTCTTT; CDR3: CASGVPVENTEAFF
J: TRBJ2-1; D: .; size: many; V: TRBV7-6; length: 12; DNA: TGTGCCAGCAGTCTCGGAGGGGGCGAGCAGTTCTTC; CDR3: CASSLGGGEQFF
J: TRBJ2-1; D: .; size: few; V: TRBV28; length: 15; DNA: TGTGCCAGCAGTTTCGGGGGCGTCTCCTACAATGAGCAGTTCTTC; CDR3: CASSFGGVSYNEQFF
J: TRBJ1-5; D: TRBD1; size: .; V: TRBV27; length: 14; DNA: TGTGCCAGCAGCACGACAGGGCGCAATCAGCCCCAGCATTTT; CDR3: CASSTTGRNQPQHF
J: TRBJ2-7; D: .; size: .; V: TRBV12-5; length: 11; DNA: TGTGCTAGTGGTTTGGGCTACGAGCAGTACTTC; CDR3: CASGLGYEQYF